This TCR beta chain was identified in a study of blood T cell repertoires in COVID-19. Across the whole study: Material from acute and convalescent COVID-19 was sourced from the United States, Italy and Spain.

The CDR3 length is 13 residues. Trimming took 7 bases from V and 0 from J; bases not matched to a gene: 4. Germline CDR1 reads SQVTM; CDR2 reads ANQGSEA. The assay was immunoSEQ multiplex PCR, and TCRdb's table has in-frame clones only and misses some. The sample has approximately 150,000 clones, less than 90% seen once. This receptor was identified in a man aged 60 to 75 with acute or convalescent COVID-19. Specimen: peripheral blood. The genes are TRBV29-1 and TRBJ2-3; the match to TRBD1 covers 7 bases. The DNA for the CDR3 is TGCAGCGGAGGGACAGCTAGCACAGATACGCAGTATTTT. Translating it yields CSGGTASTDTQYF.